The present entry profiles one TCR beta chain with its context. Its antigen remains unidentified. The data stem from a study of post-analysis software for immune sequencing data. Study in general: Several disease courses (relapsing-remitting, secondary progressive and progressive-relapsing) of multiple sclerosis were included.

Broader study findings: In multiple sclerosis, normalized Chao1 diversity was significantly below that of controls. In patients, roughly 5 TRBV segments were more frequent than in controls, with TRBV5-6, TRBV5-1 and TRBV20-1 among them. With F measure, samples from one preparation batch clustered together strongly.

Tagging with unique molecular identifiers was a feature of the TCR beta cDNA libraries. T cells numbering 1 to 10 million yielded cDNA molecules that totaled some 500,000. TCRdb analysed the PCR reads with MiXCR anew, one entry per CDR3 protein. The sample carries hundreds of thousands of distinct CDR3 sequences, about 27% recorded once. Trimming cost V 5 bases and J 4 bases; bases outside gene matches: 12. The CDR3 consists of 17 residues. Germline assignment: CDR1 LGHNA and CDR2 YSLEER. This clonotype originated in a girl aged 10 to 17 with multiple sclerosis. The chain is built from TRBV4-3 and TRBJ2-7; 12 positions match TRBD2. Sequencing used blood. CDR3 residues: CASSSALLTSGSYEQYF. The CDR3 nucleotides are TGCGCCAGCAGCTCAGCCCTGCTGACTAGCGGGAGTTACGAGCAGTACTTC.